This T cell receptor beta chain stems from a study of shared clonotypes between healthy human individuals. In the study overall: There were three CD4 naive, three CD4 memory, two CD8 naive and one CD8 memory plates per donor. Study-level results: Non-shared clonotypes displayed generation probabilities falling below those of clonotypes present in all four donors. An anticipated effect of sequencing depth on clonotype sharing among donors was recognized.

This clone showed up just a few times. Its antigen is not identified. Naivety among CD8 cells was defined by CD45RO negativity and positive CCR7 selection, thereby excluding terminally differentiated effector memory CD45RA+ cells. The donor cohort consisted entirely of Caucasian adults residing in Nashville, Tennessee. Sequenced by immunoSEQ multiplex PCR; TCRdb stores in-frame clones only, minus some. The repertoire holds approximately 2,000,000 clones, around 93% seen once, with approximately 1.7% in the top ten. The CDR3 totals 11 residues. Trimming took 3 bases from V and 11 from J; bases not matched to a gene: 6. From germline, CDR1 is SQVTM and CDR2 ANQGSEA.

The rearrangement links TRBV29-1 to TRBJ1-1; 7 bases align to TRBD1. This TCR was sampled from a man aged 18 to 30 in good health. Some clones in this sample may be carry-over from other donors' samples. Sequenced: naive CD8+ T cells from PBMCs. The CDR3 region is CSVDVQGHAFF. The CDR3 DNA sequence: TGCAGCGTTGACGTACAGGGGCATGCTTTCTTT.